Below, 17 T cell receptor beta chains from the same sample are listed, as sequenced in a study of T cell repertoires in cytomegalovirus infection. TCRdb passed the reads through MiXCR, listing each CDR3 protein once. The top ten hold 40% to 60% of the sample, which has some 500,000 distinct CDR3 sequences, just under 40% seen once. Their antigens remain unidentified. The sample here was cultured PBMCs, taken from culture after CMV antigen stimulation. These receptors all stem from a human donor in good health (CMV status not recorded). Some clones in this sample may be carry-over from other donors' samples.

This CDR3 is CASSPGEADTQYF. As DNA, the CDR3 is TGCGCCAGCAGTCCAGGGGAGGCAGATACGCAGTATTTT. V gene TRBV5-1 combines with J gene TRBJ2-3, with D possibly called TRBD1 or TRBD2 (6 bases each). Trimming removed 5 bases from V and 4 bases from J, with 11 bases in between. Germline CDR1 SGHRS, CDR2 YFSETQ. The CDR3 length is 13 residues.

This chain uses TRBV4-1 with TRBJ2-3; TRBD1 agrees at 9 bases. The V gene end was trimmed by 0 bases and the J gene end by 2 bases; junction bases not matched to a gene: 12. This CDR3 contains 19 residues. The germline V gene encodes CDR1 MGHRA and CDR2 YSYEKL. The CDR3 loop reads CASSQEGTGKVSPTDTQYF. Written as DNA, the CDR3 is TGCGCCAGCAGCCAAGAAGGGACAGGGAAGGTCAGCCCCACAGATACGCAGTATTTT.

This chain's CDR3 is CAWKLQGFHTEAFF. CDR3 DNA sequence: TGTGCCTGGAAATTACAGGGTTTTCACACTGAAGCTTTCTTT. The chain is built from TRBV30 and TRBJ1-1; D perhaps matches TRBD1 (6 bases). The CDR3 is made up of 14 amino acids. Germline-derived CDR1 and CDR2 are GTSNPN and SVGIG (reference sequence). V lost 4 bases and J lost 3, with 15 bases in between.

The rearrangement uses TRBV10-3 and TRBJ1-1; D not certain. The V end lost 0 bases, the J end lost 1 base, and 15 bases lay between the germline ends. Germline V gene data show CDR1 as ENHRY and CDR2 as SYGVKD. The CDR3 runs 17 residues. DNA for the CDR3: TGTGCCATCAGTGAGTCGATGTTTCCCGGCCCGAACACTGAAGCTTTCTTT. Translated, it gives CAISESMFPGPNTEAFF.

This clonotype was found many times. The chain has TRBV7-8 and TRBJ2-5; 8 nucleotides agree with TRBD2. From germline, CDR1 is SGHVS and CDR2 FQNEAQ. The CDR3 has 17 residues. The ends lost 5 bases at V and 9 bases at J; junction bases unmatched: 20. CDR3 in DNA: TGTGCCAGCAGCCCCACGGGAGGAGCGGGGGCTACGAGGGCCCAGTACTTC. This encodes CASSPTGGAGATRAQYF.

The chain is built from TRBV7-9 and TRBJ2-1; TRBD1 matches 9 bases. The V gene end was trimmed by 5 bases and the J gene end by 5 bases; junction bases not matched to a gene: 34. The germline gives CDR1 SEHNR, CDR2 FQNEAQ (reference sequence). This CDR3 contains 24 residues. Here the CDR3 DNA reads TGTGCCAGCAGCCCAATGACGGGACAGGGCTTCAAAGCGGGGTCCCGATTGGGCCACAATGAGCAGTTCTTC. Translated: CASSPMTGQGFKAGSRLGHNEQFF.

This chain joins TRBV7-9 and TRBJ1-1, with D possibly being TRBD1 (5 bases). CDR1 SEHNR and CDR2 FQNEAQ come from the germline V gene (reference sequence). Trimming stripped 3 bases from V and 1 base from J, with 15 bases between. The CDR3 totals 16 residues. For the CDR3, the DNA is TGTGCCAGCAGCTTGGGAGTGGGACCAAAGAACACTGAAGCTTTCTTT. The encoded protein is CASSLGVGPKNTEAFF.

The rearrangement uses TRBV3-1 and TRBJ2-2; tentatively, D is TRBD2 (5 bases). Germline CDR1 is LGHDT and CDR2 is YNNKEL (reference sequence). The CDR3 is made up of 15 amino acids. V lost 4 bases and J lost 9, with 18 bases in between. The CDR3 sequence is CASSLSGKRPRELFF. In DNA, the CDR3 is TGTGCCAGCAGCCTATCCGGGAAGCGCCCCCGGGAGCTGTTTTTT.

This clonotype was detected only a few times. The V and J genes are TRBV19 and TRBJ2-5, with D tentatively TRBD1 (6 bases). The CDR3 totals 14 residues. Germline CDR1 LNHDA, CDR2 SQIVND (reference sequence). V was cut by 7 bases and J by 3 bases, with 15 bases left in between. CDR3 in amino acids: CASTSPGHEETQYF. The CDR3 region has the DNA TGTGCCAGTACCTCACCGGGACATGAAGAGACCCAGTACTTC.

CDR3 residues: CASSRGLAGKETQYF. The DNA of the CDR3 is TGTGCCAGCAGTCGGGGACTAGCGGGGAAAGAGACCCAGTACTTC. This chain joins TRBV12-3 or TRBV12-4 and TRBJ2-5; 13 bases align to TRBD2. The CDR3 length is 15 residues. J lost 3 bases, V lost 5 bases, and 3 bases had no gene match.

A few counts support this clonotype. This chain uses TRBV7-6 with TRBJ2-7, with no clear D. V was pared by 1 base and J by 6 bases, with 13 bases between. The CDR3 runs to 14 residues. Germline V gene sequence: CDR1 SGHVS, CDR2 FNYEAQ. DNA for the CDR3: TGTGCCAGCAGCTTAGTTGGTCGGGCTGGCGAGCAGTACTTC. Amino acids: CASSLVGRAGEQYF.

The genes are TRBV2 and TRBJ2-7; D unclear. The CDR3 covers 13 residues. V dropped 3 bases and J dropped 1 base, with 7 bases sitting between them. CDR1 and CDR2 from the germline V gene are SNHLY and FYNNEI. The CDR3 region is CASSDQVSYEQYF. The CDR3 nucleotides read TGTGCCAGCAGTGACCAGGTGTCCTACGAGCAGTACTTC. Drawing the rest from reference TRBV2 and TRBJ2-7, the complete variable domain is EPEVTQTPSHQVTQMGQEVILRCVPISNHLYFYWYRQILGQKVEFLVSFYNNEISEKSEIFDDQFSVERPDGSNFTLKIRSTKLEDSAMYFCASSDQVSYEQYFGPGTRLTVT.

This clonotype was counted between two and nine times. The V and J genes are TRBV28 and TRBJ1-1; no firm D call. Germline lookup yields CDR1 MDHEN and CDR2 SYDVKM. V lost 5 bases to trimming and J lost 1 base, with 8 bases between them. The CDR3 length is 13 residues. CDR3 DNA sequence: TGTGCCAGCAGTCGGGCAGGGAACACTGAAGCTTTCTTT. Protein: CASSRAGNTEAFF.

The rearrangement uses TRBV20-1 and TRBJ2-2, with D possibly being TRBD2 (7 bases). V was trimmed by 3 bases and J by 6 bases, leaving 17 bases between them. The germline V gene has CDR1 DFQATT and CDR2 SNEGSKA (reference sequence). This CDR3 comprises 15 residues. The DNA for the CDR3 is TGCAGTGCTAGTAACCGGCAGGGGAGGGCCGGGGAGCTGTTTTTT. It encodes CSASNRQGRAGELFF.

The chain links TRBV20-1 to TRBJ2-7, with D perhaps assigned TRBD1 or TRBD2 (5 bases each). Germline V gene lookup returns CDR1 DFQATT and CDR2 SNEGSKA (reference sequence). V shed 6 bases and J shed 0 bases, with 21 bases lying between them. This CDR3 has 16 residues. CDR3 nucleotide sequence: TGCAGTGCCCAACTCCCGGGGACGCACAGCTCCTACGAGCAGTACTTC. Encoded protein: CSAQLPGTHSSYEQYF.

The chain has TRBV10-3 and TRBJ1-6; D remains ambiguous. Trimming took off 8 bases at V and 0 bases at J, with 8 bases between the two ends. CDR1 is ENHRY and CDR2 is SYGVKD in the germline V gene. The CDR3 is made up of 14 amino acids. The CDR3 protein is CAIRRDSYNSPLHF. The CDR3 DNA follows: TGTGCCATCCGGAGAGACTCCTATAATTCACCCCTCCACTTT.

This chain joins TRBV6-6 and TRBJ1-1; TRBD1 is a possible D gene (5 bases). Germline CDR1 MNHNY, CDR2 SVGAGI (reference sequence). Deletions cut 1 base from V and 0 bases from J, with 18 bases between. This CDR3 is 18 amino acids long. The CDR3 DNA sequence: TGTGCCAGCAGTTACTTGGGAGGGGCCGGCTCCATGAACACTGAAGCTTTCTTT. Translation: CASSYLGGAGSMNTEAFF.